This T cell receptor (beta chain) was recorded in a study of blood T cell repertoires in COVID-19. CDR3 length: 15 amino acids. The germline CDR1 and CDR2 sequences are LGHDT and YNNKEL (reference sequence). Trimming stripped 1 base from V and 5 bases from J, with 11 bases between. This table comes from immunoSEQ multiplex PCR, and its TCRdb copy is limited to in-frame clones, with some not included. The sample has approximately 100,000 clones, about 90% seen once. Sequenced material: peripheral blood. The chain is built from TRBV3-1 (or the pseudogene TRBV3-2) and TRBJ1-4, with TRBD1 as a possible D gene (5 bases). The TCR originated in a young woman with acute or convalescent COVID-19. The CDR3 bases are TGTGCCAGCAGCCAAGGAGGGGAGGCAAATGAAAAACTGTTTTTT. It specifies CASSQGGEANEKLFF.